The 8 T cell receptor beta chains given below trace back to one sample, sequenced in a study of blood T cell repertoires in COVID-19. Method: immunoSEQ multiplex PCR; TCRdb's copy keeps in-frame clones and lacks some. The data show about 250,000 clones, with 75% to 95% seen just once and 1.5% to 2% held by the top ten. Source material: PBMCs or T cells enriched from blood (not recorded which). These receptors were taken from a woman aged 18-30 years who had recovered from COVID-19.

This chain connects TRBV18 to TRBJ1-1; TRBD1 is a possible D gene (6 bases). The CDR3 is made up of 14 amino acids. CDR1 is KGHSH and CDR2 is LQKENI in the germline V gene. Between the trimmed V and J ends, which lost 4 bases and 11 bases, there was a span of 20 bases. In DNA, the CDR3 is TGTGCCAGCTCACTAACGGGACAACAAAATCGGGCTTTCTTT. This sequence encodes CASSLTGQQNRAFF.

The CDR3 nucleotides read TGTGCCAGCAGCTCCACTAGACGTTCTCAGACTGAAGCTTTCTTT. Encoded protein: CASSSTRRSQTEAFF. This sequence joins TRBV5-6 and TRBJ1-1; no clear D gene. The CDR3 is 15 amino acids. Trimming removed 3 bases from V and 5 bases from J, with 17 bases in between. Germline CDR1 is SGHDT and CDR2 is YYEEEE.

The chain combines TRBV19 with TRBJ2-3; TRBD1 matches at 8 bases. This CDR3 region has 15 residues. From germline, CDR1 is LNHDA and CDR2 SQIVND (reference sequence). V lost 6 bases, J lost 3 bases, and 8 bases stayed unmatched. The chain's CDR3 is CASRPTGGVTDTQYF. For the CDR3, the DNA is TGTGCCAGTAGACCAACAGGGGGAGTTACAGATACGCAGTATTTT. Drawing the rest from reference TRBV19 and TRBJ2-3, the complete variable domain is DGGITQSPKYLFRKEGQNVTLSCEQNLNHDAMYWYRQDPGQGLRLIYYSQIVNDFQKGDIAEGYSVSREKKESFPLTVTSAQKNPTAFYLCASRPTGGVTDTQYFGPGTRLTVL.

J is TRBJ1-3 and V is TRBV28, with D possibly TRBD1 on 5 matching bases. Per germline, CDR1 MDHEN and CDR2 SYDVKM. The V end lost 7 bases, the J end lost 0 bases, and 10 bases lay between the germline ends. The CDR3 is 14 amino acids. CDR3 in amino acids: CASTRAHSGNTIYF. The CDR3 nucleotides read TGTGCCAGCACCAGGGCGCACTCTGGAAACACCATATATTTT.

The chain carries TRBV9 and TRBJ1-2; 8 bases match TRBD1. This CDR3 spans 16 amino acids. V lost 3 bases and J lost 1; bases outside the gene matches: 8. Germline V gene sequence: CDR1 SGDLS, CDR2 YYNGEE. In DNA form, the CDR3 reads TGTGCCAGCAGCGGAGGACAGGGCCCCCTTAACTATGGCTACACCTTC. Translation gives CASSGGQGPLNYGYTF.

The chain uses TRBV7-9 and TRBJ1-2; possibly TRBD1 for D (6 bases). Germline V gene lookup returns CDR1 SEHNR and CDR2 FQNEAQ (reference sequence). The CDR3 totals 14 residues. The V gene lost 1 base and the J gene lost 4 bases, with 10 bases spanning the gap. The CDR3 DNA reads as TGTGCCAGCAGCTTAGTTTCAGGGGCCTATGGCTACACCTTC. It is translated as CASSLVSGAYGYTF.

The chain recombines TRBV15 with TRBJ1-2; 8 nucleotides align to TRBD1. V gave up 4 bases and J gave up 6 bases; unmatched junction bases: 10. Germline V gene lookup returns CDR1 LNHNV and CDR2 YYDKDF (reference sequence). The CDR3 extends over 15 amino acids. CDR3 residues: CATSILQQGEDGYTF. The DNA of the CDR3 is TGTGCCACCAGCATTCTACAACAGGGGGAAGATGGCTACACCTTC.

Here the CDR3 DNA reads TGTGCCAGCAGTCCTGGACAGGGGAGCTCTGGAAACACCATATATTTT. This encodes CASSPGQGSSGNTIYF. V is TRBV2 and J is TRBJ1-3, with 9 bases fitting TRBD1. CDR1 is SNHLY and CDR2 is FYNNEI in the germline V gene. This CDR3 comprises 16 residues. V was clipped by 5 bases and J by 0 bases; unmatched bases: 5.